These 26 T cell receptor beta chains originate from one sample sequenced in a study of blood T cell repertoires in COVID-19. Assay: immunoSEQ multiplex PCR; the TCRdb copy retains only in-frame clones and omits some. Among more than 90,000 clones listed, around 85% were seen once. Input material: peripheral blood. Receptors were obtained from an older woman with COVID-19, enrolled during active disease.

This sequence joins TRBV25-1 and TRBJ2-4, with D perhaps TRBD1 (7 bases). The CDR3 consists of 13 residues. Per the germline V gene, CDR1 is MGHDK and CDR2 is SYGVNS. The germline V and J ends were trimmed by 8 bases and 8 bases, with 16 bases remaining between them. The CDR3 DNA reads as TGTGCCAGCGCCCAGGGGGGTGTGGACATTCAGTACTTC. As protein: CASAQGGVDIQYF.

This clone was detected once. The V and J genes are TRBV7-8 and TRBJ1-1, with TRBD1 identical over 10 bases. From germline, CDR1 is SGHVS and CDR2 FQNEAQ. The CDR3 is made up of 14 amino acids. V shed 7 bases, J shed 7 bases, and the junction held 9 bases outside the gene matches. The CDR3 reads CASKSGTGADEAFF. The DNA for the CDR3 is TGTGCCAGCAAGTCCGGGACAGGGGCGGATGAAGCTTTCTTT. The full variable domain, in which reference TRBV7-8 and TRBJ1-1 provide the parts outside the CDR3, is GAGVSQSPRYKVAKRGQDVALRCDPISGHVSLFWYQQALGQGPEFLTYFQNEAQLDKSGLPSDRFFAERPEGSVSTLKIQRTQQEDSAVYLCASKSGTGADEAFFGQGTRLTVV.

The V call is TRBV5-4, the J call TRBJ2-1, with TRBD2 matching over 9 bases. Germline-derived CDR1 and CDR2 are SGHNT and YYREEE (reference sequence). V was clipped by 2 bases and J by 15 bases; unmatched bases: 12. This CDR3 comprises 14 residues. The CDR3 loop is CASSLSTSGVIPFF. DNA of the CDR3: TGTGCCAGCAGCTTATCGACTAGCGGCGTAATCCCGTTCTTC.

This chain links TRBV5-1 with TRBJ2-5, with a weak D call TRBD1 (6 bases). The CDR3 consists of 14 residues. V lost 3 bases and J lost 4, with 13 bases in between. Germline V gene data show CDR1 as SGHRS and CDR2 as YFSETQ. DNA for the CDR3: TGCGCCAGCAGCTCCAGGGGCTATGGAGAGACCCAGTACTTC. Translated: CASSSRGYGETQYF. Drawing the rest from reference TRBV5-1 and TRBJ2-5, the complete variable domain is KAGVTQTPRYLIKTRGQQVTLSCSPISGHRSVSWYQQTPGQGLQFLFEYFSETQRNKGNFPGRFSGRQFSNSRSEMNVSTLELGDSALYLCASSSRGYGETQYFGPGTRLLVL.

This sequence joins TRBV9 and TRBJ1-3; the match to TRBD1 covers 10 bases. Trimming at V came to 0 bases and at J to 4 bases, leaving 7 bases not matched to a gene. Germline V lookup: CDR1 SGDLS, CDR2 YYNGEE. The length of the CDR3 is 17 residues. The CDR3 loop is CASSVGPGQGPGNTIYF. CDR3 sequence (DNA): TGTGCCAGCAGCGTAGGGCCGGGACAGGGGCCGGGAAACACCATATATTTT.

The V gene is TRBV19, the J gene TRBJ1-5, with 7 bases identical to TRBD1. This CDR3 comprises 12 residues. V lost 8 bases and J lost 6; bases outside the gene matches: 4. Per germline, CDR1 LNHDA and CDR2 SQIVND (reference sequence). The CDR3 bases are TGTGCCAGTCGACAGGGCGGTCAGCCCCAGCATTTT. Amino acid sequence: CASRQGGQPQHF.

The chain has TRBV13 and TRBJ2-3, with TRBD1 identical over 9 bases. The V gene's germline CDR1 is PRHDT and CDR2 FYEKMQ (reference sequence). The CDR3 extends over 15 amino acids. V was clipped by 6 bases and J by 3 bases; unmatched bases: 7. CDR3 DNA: TGTGCCAGCAGGCTACACAGGGGGCCGACAGATACGCAGTATTTT. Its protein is CASRLHRGPTDTQYF.

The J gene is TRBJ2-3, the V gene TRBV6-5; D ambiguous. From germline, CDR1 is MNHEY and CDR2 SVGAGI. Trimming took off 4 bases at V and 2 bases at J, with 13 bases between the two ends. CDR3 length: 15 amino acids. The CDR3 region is CASSFQNSPTDTQYF. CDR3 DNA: TGTGCCAGCAGTTTCCAAAACTCTCCCACAGATACGCAGTATTTT.

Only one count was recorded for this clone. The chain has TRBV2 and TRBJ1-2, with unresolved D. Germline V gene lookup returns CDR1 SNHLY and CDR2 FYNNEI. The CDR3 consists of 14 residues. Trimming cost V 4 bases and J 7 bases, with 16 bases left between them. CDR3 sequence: CASSVFGTELGYTF. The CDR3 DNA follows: TGTGCCAGCAGTGTATTTGGCACAGAGCTTGGCTACACCTTC.

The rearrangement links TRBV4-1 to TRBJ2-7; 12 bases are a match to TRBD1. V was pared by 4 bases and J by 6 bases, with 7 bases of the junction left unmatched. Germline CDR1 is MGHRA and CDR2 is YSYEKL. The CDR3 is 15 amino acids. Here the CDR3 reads CASSPGQGATFEQYF. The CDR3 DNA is TGCGCCAGCAGCCCGGGACAGGGGGCGACCTTCGAGCAGTACTTC.

DNA for the CDR3: TGCGCCAGCAGCCAGAGCGGGGGGGCGGCGTACGAGCAGTACTTC. This translates into CASSQSGGAAYEQYF. The genes are TRBV4-1 and TRBJ2-7, with 10 bases that match TRBD2. Losses at the gene ends were 3 bases for V and 4 bases for J; bases not matched to a gene: 6. The CDR3 spans 15 residues. Germline CDR1 reads MGHRA; CDR2 reads YSYEKL.

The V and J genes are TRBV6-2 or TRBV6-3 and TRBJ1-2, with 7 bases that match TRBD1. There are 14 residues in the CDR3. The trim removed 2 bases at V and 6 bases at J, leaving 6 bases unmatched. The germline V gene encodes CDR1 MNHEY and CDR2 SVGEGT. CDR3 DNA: TGTGCCAGCAGTTACGTTCCGGGACAGAATGGCTACACCTTC. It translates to CASSYVPGQNGYTF.

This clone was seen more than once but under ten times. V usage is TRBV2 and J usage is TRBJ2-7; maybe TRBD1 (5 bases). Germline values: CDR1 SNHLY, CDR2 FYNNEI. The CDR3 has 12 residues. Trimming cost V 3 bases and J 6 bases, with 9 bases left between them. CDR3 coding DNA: TGTGCCAGCAGTGAGCAGGGCTCCGAGCAGTACTTC. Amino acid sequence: CASSEQGSEQYF.

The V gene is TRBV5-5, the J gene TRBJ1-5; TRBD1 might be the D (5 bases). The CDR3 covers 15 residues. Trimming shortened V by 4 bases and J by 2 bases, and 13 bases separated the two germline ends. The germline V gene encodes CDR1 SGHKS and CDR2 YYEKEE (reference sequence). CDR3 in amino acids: CASSPQGTRNQPQHF. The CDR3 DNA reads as TGTGCCAGCAGCCCGCAGGGTACCCGCAATCAGCCCCAGCATTTT. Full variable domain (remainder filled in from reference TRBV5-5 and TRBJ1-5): DAGVTQSPTHLIKTRGQQVTLRCSPISGHKSVSWYQQVLGQGPQFIFQYYEKEERGRGNFPDRFSARQFPNYSSELNVNALLLGDSALYLCASSPQGTRNQPQHFGDGTRLSIL.

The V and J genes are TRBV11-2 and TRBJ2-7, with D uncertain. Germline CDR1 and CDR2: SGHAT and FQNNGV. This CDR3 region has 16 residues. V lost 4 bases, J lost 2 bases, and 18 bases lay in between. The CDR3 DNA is TGTGCCAGCAGCTCCATCTTGACATACCTAACCTACGAGCAGTACTTC. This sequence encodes CASSSILTYLTYEQYF.

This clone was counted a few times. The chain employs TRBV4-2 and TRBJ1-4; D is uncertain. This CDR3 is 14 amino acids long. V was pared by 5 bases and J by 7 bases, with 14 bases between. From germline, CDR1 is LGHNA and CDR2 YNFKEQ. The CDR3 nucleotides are TGTGCCAGCAGCTTTGATACCGTCAGTGAAAAACTGTTTTTT. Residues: CASSFDTVSEKLFF.

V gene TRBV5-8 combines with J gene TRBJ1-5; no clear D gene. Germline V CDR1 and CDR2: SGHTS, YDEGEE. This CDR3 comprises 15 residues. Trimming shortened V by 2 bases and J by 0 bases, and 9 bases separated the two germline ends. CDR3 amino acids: CASSFAGYSNQPQHF. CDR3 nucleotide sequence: TGTGCCAGCAGCTTCGCAGGATATAGCAATCAGCCCCAGCATTTT.

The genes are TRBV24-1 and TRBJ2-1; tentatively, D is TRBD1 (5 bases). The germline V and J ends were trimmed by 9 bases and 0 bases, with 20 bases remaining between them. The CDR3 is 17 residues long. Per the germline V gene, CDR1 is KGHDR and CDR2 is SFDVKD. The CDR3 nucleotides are TGTGCCACCTCAAAGGGGATAGGGCCTAGCTCCTACAATGAGCAGTTCTTC. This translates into CATSKGIGPSSYNEQFF.

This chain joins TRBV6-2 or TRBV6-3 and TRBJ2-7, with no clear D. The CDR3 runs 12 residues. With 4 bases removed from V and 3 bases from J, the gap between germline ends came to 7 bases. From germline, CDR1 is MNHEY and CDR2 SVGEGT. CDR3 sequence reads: CASSSHYYEQYF. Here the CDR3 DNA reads TGTGCCAGCAGTTCACACTACTACGAGCAGTACTTC.

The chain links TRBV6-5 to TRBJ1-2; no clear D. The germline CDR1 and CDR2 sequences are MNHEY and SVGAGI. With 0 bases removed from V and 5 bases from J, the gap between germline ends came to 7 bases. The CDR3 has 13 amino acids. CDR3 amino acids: CASSYSPGYGYTF. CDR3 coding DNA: TGTGCCAGCAGTTACTCGCCGGGATATGGCTACACCTTC.

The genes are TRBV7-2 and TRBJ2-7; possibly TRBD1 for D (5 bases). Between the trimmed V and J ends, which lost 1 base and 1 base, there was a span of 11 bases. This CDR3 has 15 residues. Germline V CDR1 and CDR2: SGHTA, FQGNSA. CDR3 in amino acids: CASSLDSQGSYEQYF. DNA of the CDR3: TGTGCCAGCAGCTTAGATTCCCAGGGATCCTACGAGCAGTACTTC.

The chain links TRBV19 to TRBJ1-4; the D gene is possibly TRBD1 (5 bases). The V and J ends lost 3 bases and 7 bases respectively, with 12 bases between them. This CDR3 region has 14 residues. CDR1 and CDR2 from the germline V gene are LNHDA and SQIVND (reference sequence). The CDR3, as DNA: TGTGCCAGTAGTATTATCGGGGGGAGTGAAAAACTGTTTTTT. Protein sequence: CASSIIGGSEKLFF.

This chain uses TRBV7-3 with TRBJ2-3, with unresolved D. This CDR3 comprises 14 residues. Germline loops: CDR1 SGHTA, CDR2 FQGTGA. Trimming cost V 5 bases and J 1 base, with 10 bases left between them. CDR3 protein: CASSPPGGTDTQYF. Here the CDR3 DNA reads TGTGCCAGCAGCCCCCCCGGAGGCACAGATACGCAGTATTTT.

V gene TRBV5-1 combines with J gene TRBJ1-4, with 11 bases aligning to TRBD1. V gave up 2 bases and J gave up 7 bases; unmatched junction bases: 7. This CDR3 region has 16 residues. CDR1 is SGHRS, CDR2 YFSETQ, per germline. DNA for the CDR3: TGCGCCAGCAGCTTAGGGACAGGGGGGCGTGCTGAAAAACTGTTTTTT. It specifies CASSLGTGGRAEKLFF. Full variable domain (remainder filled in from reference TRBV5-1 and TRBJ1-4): KAGVTQTPRYLIKTRGQQVTLSCSPISGHRSVSWYQQTPGQGLQFLFEYFSETQRNKGNFPGRFSGRQFSNSRSEMNVSTLELGDSALYLCASSLGTGGRAEKLFFGSGTQLSVL.

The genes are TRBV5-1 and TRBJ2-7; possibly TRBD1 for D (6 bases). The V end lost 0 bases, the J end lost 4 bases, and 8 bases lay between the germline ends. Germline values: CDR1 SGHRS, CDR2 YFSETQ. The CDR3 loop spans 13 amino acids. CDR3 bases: TGCGCCAGCAGCTTGGAGGGGGTGTACGAGCAGTACTTC. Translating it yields CASSLEGVYEQYF.

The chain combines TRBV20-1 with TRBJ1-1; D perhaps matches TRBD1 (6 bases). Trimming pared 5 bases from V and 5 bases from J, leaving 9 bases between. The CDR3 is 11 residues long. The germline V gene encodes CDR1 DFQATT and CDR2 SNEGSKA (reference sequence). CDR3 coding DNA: TGCAGTGCTGGGGGCGAGACTGAAGCTTTCTTT. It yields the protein CSAGGETEAFF.